This T cell receptor (beta chain) was sequenced in a study of blood T cell repertoires in COVID-19. The CDR3 is 15 residues long. Trimming took 9 bases from V and 4 from J; bases not matched to a gene: 10. CDR1 is KGHDR and CDR2 is SFDVKD in the germline V gene. This clone was observed a handful of times. The repertoire was sequenced with immunoSEQ multiplex PCR; TCRdb's copy has only in-frame clones and lacks some. The data show 150,000 to 200,000 clones, with about 85% seen just once and 20% to 25% held by the top ten. The material sequenced was peripheral blood. The chain has TRBV24-1 and TRBJ1-5; 8 bases line up with TRBD1. The receptor comes from a man between 60 and 75 years old with active or convalescent COVID-19. As DNA, the CDR3 is TGTGCCACCGCAGCAGGGGGCCAAACGAATCAGCCCCAGCATTTT. Protein: CATAAGGQTNQPQHF.